This entry lists 27 T cell receptor beta chains sequenced from one sample in a study of response to subunit inactivated influenza vaccine. Each CDR3 protein gets one entry after TCRdb re-called the RT-PCR reads with MiXCR. The sample has fewer than 250,000 distinct CDR3 sequences, about an eighth seen once; the top ten hold about 26%. This material consisted of CD8+ T cells sorted from PBMCs, taken more than 4 days after vaccination. The receptors originated from a man aged 50-59 years who received an inactivated influenza vaccine.

In its sample, this clonotype was seen a few times. The chain couples TRBV21-1 to TRBJ2-5; the D call of TRBD2 is as the table states it, not checked on the DNA. TRBV21-1 is given as a pseudogene. This CDR3 comprises 14 residues. CDR3 amino acids: CASSKLPEVETQYF. CDR3 DNA: TGTGCCAGCAGCAAACTGCCGGAGGTGGAGACCCAGTACTTC.

This clonotype came up a few times. V is TRBV6-4 and J is TRBJ2-5; D is undetermined. Germline loops: CDR1 MRHNA, CDR2 SNTAGT. This CDR3 region has 12 residues. The ends were cut back, 6 bases at V and 5 bases at J, with 10 bases in the middle. The CDR3 region has the DNA TGTGCCAGCAGACCCCCCGGGGAGACCCAGTACTTC. This gives the protein CASRPPGETQYF.

This chain uses TRBV6-5 with TRBJ2-7; no firm D call. The CDR3 is 13 residues long. Trimming removed 4 bases from V and 2 bases from J, with 9 bases in between. From germline, CDR1 is MNHEY and CDR2 SVGAGI. The CDR3 bases are TGTGCCAGCAGTTTATTCGGTGCCTACGAGCAGTACTTC. Protein: CASSLFGAYEQYF.

The chain couples TRBV28 to TRBJ2-7, with 9 nucleotides matching TRBD2. After removal of 6 bases from V and 7 bases from J, the junction contained 13 bases not matched to a gene. Per the germline V gene, CDR1 is MDHEN and CDR2 is SYDVKM. This CDR3 has 15 residues. Here the CDR3 reads CASSSGLGLALEQYF. For the CDR3, the DNA is TGTGCCAGCAGCTCGGGGTTGGGACTAGCTCTGGAGCAGTACTTC.

The chain is built from TRBV12-3 or TRBV12-4 and TRBJ2-1, with D perhaps given as TRBD1 or TRBD2 (7 bases each). Trimming removed 2 bases from V and 7 bases from J, with 21 bases in between. The CDR3 is 17 amino acids. Here the CDR3 DNA reads TGTGCCAGCAGTTTATGGGAGGGCTACAGGGGTTATAATGAGCAGTTCTTC. Translated: CASSLWEGYRGYNEQFF.

The chain has TRBV7-2 and TRBJ2-7, with no clear D. The V gene lost 5 bases and the J gene lost 6 bases, with 11 bases spanning the gap. The CDR3 loop spans 12 amino acids. The germline V gene has CDR1 SGHTA and CDR2 FQGNSA. The CDR3 is CASSLDALEQYF. The CDR3 nucleotides are TGTGCCAGCAGCCTGGACGCCCTCGAGCAGTACTTC.

The chain links TRBV5-1 to TRBJ2-1; TRBD1 might be the D (5 bases). The V and J ends lost 7 bases and 8 bases respectively, with 19 bases between them. The CDR3 covers 14 residues. Germline CDR1 and CDR2: SGHRS and YFSETQ. The CDR3 sequence: CASRSAREGHEQFF. CDR3 bases: TGCGCCAGCCGATCCGCCAGGGAAGGCCATGAGCAGTTCTTC.

This clonotype has more than one count but fewer than ten. This chain connects TRBV6-4 to TRBJ2-2; D not resolved. Trimming removed 3 bases at V and 4 bases at J, with 6 bases between. The germline V gene has CDR1 MRHNA and CDR2 SNTAGT. The CDR3 is made up of 13 amino acids. This CDR3 is CASSEVPTGELFF. The CDR3 DNA reads TGTGCCAGCAGTGAGGTCCCCACCGGGGAGCTGTTTTTT.

This clonotype was seen more than once but under ten times. This chain connects TRBV6-1 to TRBJ2-1, with unresolved D. Germline V gene sequence: CDR1 MNHNS, CDR2 SASEGT. The V end lost 5 bases, the J end lost 6 bases, and 11 bases lay between the germline ends. This CDR3 region has 13 residues. The CDR3 DNA sequence: TGTGCCAGCAGTACAATGCGTATCAATGAGCAGTTCTTC. It is translated as CASSTMRINEQFF.

The V gene is TRBV5-1, the J gene TRBJ2-2, with no clear D. The CDR3 totals 14 residues. Germline CDR1 reads SGHRS; CDR2 reads YFSETQ. Trimming left V 2 bases short and J 2 bases short, with 7 bases between. This CDR3 is CASSFFANTGELFF. The CDR3 DNA sequence: TGCGCCAGCAGCTTTTTTGCCAACACCGGGGAGCTGTTTTTT.

This clonotype was counted only a few times. This chain uses TRBV27 with TRBJ2-2, with 12 bases matching TRBD2. Germline lookup yields CDR1 MNHEY and CDR2 SMNVEV (reference sequence). The CDR3 has 16 amino acids. V shed 5 bases and J 3 bases; nucleotides not matched to a gene: 4. Here the CDR3 reads CASSGLAGYDTGELFF. Written as DNA, the CDR3 is TGTGCCAGCAGTGGACTAGCGGGATACGACACCGGGGAGCTGTTTTTT.

The genes are TRBV20-1 and TRBJ2-1, with 7 bases matching TRBD2. This CDR3 has 15 amino acids. J was trimmed by 8 bases and V by 3 bases; bases with no gene match: 13. CDR1 DFQATT and CDR2 SNEGSKA come from the germline V gene (reference sequence). CDR3 sequence (DNA): TGCAGTGCTAGCGATACCCCGTTCCTAGCGGATGAGCAGTTCTTC. Amino acid sequence: CSASDTPFLADEQFF.

This chain connects TRBV19 to TRBJ2-1; 11 bases are shared with TRBD2. CDR1 and CDR2 from the germline V gene are LNHDA and SQIVND (reference sequence). This CDR3 has 16 residues. Unmatched junction bases numbered 6, after V lost 3 bases and J lost 5 bases. CDR3 sequence (DNA): TGTGCCAGTAGTATTTCGGCGGGACTAGCGGACAATGAGCAGTTCTTC. It codes for CASSISAGLADNEQFF.

There are a few counts of this clonotype. The V and J genes are TRBV4-2 and TRBJ2-1; D remains unclear. The V gene lost 0 bases and the J gene lost 4 bases, with 10 bases spanning the gap. Germline values: CDR1 LGHNA, CDR2 YNFKEQ. The CDR3 sequence is 15 residues long. As DNA, the CDR3 is TGTGCCAGCAGCCAAGATAGTACGGTGTACAATGAGCAGTTCTTC. Protein sequence: CASSQDSTVYNEQFF.

The chain combines TRBV5-1 with TRBJ2-7; no reliable D call. V was clipped by 2 bases and J by 2 bases, with 11 bases between them. Germline CDR1 and CDR2: SGHRS and YFSETQ. The CDR3 length is 14 residues. The CDR3 nucleotides are TGCGCCAGCAGCTTAGACACTCCCGCCTACGAGCAGTACTTC. This sequence encodes CASSLDTPAYEQYF. Full variable domain (rest looked up from reference TRBV5-1 and TRBJ2-7): KAGVTQTPRYLIKTRGQQVTLSCSPISGHRSVSWYQQTPGQGLQFLFEYFSETQRNKGNFPGRFSGRQFSNSRSEMNVSTLELGDSALYLCASSLDTPAYEQYFGPGTRLTVT.

The chain employs TRBV12-3 or TRBV12-4 and TRBJ1-2; TRBD1 aligns across 10 bases. The CDR3 contains 15 residues. V shed 3 bases and J 6 bases; nucleotides not matched to a gene: 7. CDR3 DNA sequence: TGTGCCAGCAGTTTCCGGACAGGGGGTGACAATGGCTACACCTTC. This gives the protein CASSFRTGGDNGYTF.

The chain carries TRBV10-3 and TRBJ2-5, with 7 positions matching TRBD1. CDR1 and CDR2 from the germline V gene are ENHRY and SYGVKD. The length of the CDR3 is 14 residues. Trimming removed 10 bases from V and 1 base from J; junction bases left unmatched: 9. CDR3: CATKDRDSQETQYF. The CDR3 region has the DNA TGTGCCACCAAAGACCGGGACAGCCAAGAGACCCAGTACTTC.

This clonotype was seen repeatedly, ten times or more. The chain carries TRBV4-1 and TRBJ2-1; 8 bases map to TRBD1. There are 15 residues in the CDR3. Per germline, CDR1 MGHRA and CDR2 YSYEKL. Trimming removed 0 bases from V and 9 bases from J; junction bases left unmatched: 7. The CDR3 here is CASSQEHRGSVEQFF. The CDR3 DNA is TGCGCCAGCAGCCAAGAACACAGGGGGTCGGTTGAGCAGTTCTTC.

This clonotype has only a few counts. The chain uses TRBV20-1 and TRBJ1-4; a weak D match, TRBD1 (6 bases). The CDR3 is made up of 13 amino acids. Germline CDR1 DFQATT, CDR2 SNEGSKA (reference sequence). The chain's CDR3 is CSAGGGADEKLFF. CDR3 in DNA: TGCAGCGCCGGAGGGGGGGCGGATGAAAAACTGTTTTTT.

CDR3 DNA sequence: TGTGCCAGCAGCTTATGGAAGGACTCTGGAAACACCATATATTTT. This sequence encodes CASSLWKDSGNTIYF. The rearrangement uses TRBV7-6 and TRBJ1-3; D remains ambiguous. Germline V gene data show CDR1 as SGHVS and CDR2 as FNYEAQ. The CDR3 is made up of 15 amino acids. Trimming pared 2 bases from V and 0 bases from J, leaving 8 bases between.

This clonotype was found a few times. V usage is TRBV7-8 and J usage is TRBJ2-7; D gene ambiguous. The V gene's germline CDR1 is SGHVS and CDR2 FQNEAQ. V was clipped by 5 bases and J by 5 bases, with 13 bases between them. This CDR3 spans 13 amino acids. The chain's CDR3 is CASSTGPRNEQYF. CDR3 nucleotide sequence: TGTGCCAGCAGCACGGGCCCACGGAACGAGCAGTACTTC. The full variable domain, completed using reference TRBV7-8 and TRBJ2-7, is GAGVSQSPRYKVAKRGQDVALRCDPISGHVSLFWYQQALGQGPEFLTYFQNEAQLDKSGLPSDRFFAERPEGSVSTLKIQRTQQEDSAVYLCASSTGPRNEQYFGPGTRLTVT.

This clonotype showed up many times. The chain couples TRBV4-1 to TRBJ2-3; D gene unclear. V shed 1 base and J shed 3 bases, with 5 bases lying between them. The CDR3 length is 13 residues. CDR1 and CDR2 (germline): MGHRA, YSYEKL. The CDR3 nucleotides read TGCGCCAGCAGCCAAGTCCCTACAGATACGCAGTATTTT. Translation gives CASSQVPTDTQYF.

The V gene is TRBV5-1, the J gene TRBJ2-6; TRBD1 might be the D (7 bases). The CDR3 is made up of 17 amino acids. V was clipped by 9 bases and J by 0 bases, with 19 bases between them. Germline V gene lookup returns CDR1 SGHRS and CDR2 YFSETQ. The CDR3 region is CATHQGGSLSGANVLTF. The CDR3 nucleotides read TGCGCCACCCACCAGGGGGGATCTCTCTCTGGGGCCAACGTCCTGACTTTC.

The J gene is TRBJ1-2, the V gene TRBV9; D uncertain. The CDR3 consists of 14 residues. Trimming pared 6 bases from V and 6 bases from J, leaving 18 bases between. Germline CDR1 SGDLS, CDR2 YYNGEE. The CDR3 loop is CASTPTGELNGYTF. CDR3 nucleotide sequence: TGTGCCAGCACCCCCACTGGGGAGTTGAATGGCTACACCTTC. The entire variable domain, with the rest obtained from reference TRBV9 and TRBJ1-2, is as follows: DSGVTQTPKHLITATGQRVTLRCSPRSGDLSVYWYQQSLDQGLQFLIQYYNGEERAKGNILERFSAQQFPDLHSELNLSSLELGDSALYFCASTPTGELNGYTFGSGTRLTVV.

This clonotype was recorded a few times. The chain uses TRBV24-1 and TRBJ2-1; no clear D gene. Deletions cut 4 bases from V and 3 bases from J, with 9 bases between. CDR3 length equals 14 residues. Per germline, CDR1 KGHDR and CDR2 SFDVKD. CDR3 nucleotide sequence: TGTGCCACCAGTGAAGGGTCCCTCTACAATGAGCAGTTCTTC. Protein sequence: CATSEGSLYNEQFF.

The chain is built from TRBV7-9 and TRBJ2-1; 7 nucleotides match TRBD1. J gave up 8 bases and V 3 bases, and 10 bases lay outside the gene matches. The CDR3 is 15 amino acids. Germline V gene lookup returns CDR1 SEHNR and CDR2 FQNEAQ (reference sequence). The CDR3 reads CASSFLARGFDEQFF. CDR3 DNA: TGTGCCAGCAGCTTTTTAGCCAGGGGGTTTGATGAGCAGTTCTTC. Looking up the rest from reference TRBV7-9 and TRBJ2-1 gives the full variable domain: DTGVSQNPRHKITKRGQNVTFRCDPISEHNRLYWYRQTLGQGPEFLTYFQNEAQLEKSRLLSDRFSAERPKGSFSTLEIQRTEQGDSAMYLCASSFLARGFDEQFFGPGTRLTVL.

There are a few counts of this clonotype. The chain has TRBV29-1 and TRBJ2-1, with a weak D call TRBD1 (6 bases). Trimming shortened V by 6 bases and J by 2 bases, and 14 bases separated the two germline ends. The CDR3 runs 14 residues. Germline loops: CDR1 SQVTM, CDR2 ANQGSEA. CDR3 sequence reads: CSVKQGWAYNEQFF. Here the CDR3 DNA reads TGCAGCGTCAAACAGGGATGGGCCTACAATGAGCAGTTCTTC.